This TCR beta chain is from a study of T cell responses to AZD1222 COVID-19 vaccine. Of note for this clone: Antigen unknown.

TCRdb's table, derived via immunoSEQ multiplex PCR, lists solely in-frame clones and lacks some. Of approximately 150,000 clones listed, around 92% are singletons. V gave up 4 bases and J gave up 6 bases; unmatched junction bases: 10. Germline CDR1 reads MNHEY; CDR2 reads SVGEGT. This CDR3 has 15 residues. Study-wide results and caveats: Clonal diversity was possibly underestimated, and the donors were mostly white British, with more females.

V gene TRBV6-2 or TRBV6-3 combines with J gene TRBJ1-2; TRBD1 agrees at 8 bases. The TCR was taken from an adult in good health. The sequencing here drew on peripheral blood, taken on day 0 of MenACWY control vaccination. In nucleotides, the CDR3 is TGTGCCAGCAGTTCCTACCTTGGACAGGGCAATGGCTACACCTTC. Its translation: CASSSYLGQGNGYTF.